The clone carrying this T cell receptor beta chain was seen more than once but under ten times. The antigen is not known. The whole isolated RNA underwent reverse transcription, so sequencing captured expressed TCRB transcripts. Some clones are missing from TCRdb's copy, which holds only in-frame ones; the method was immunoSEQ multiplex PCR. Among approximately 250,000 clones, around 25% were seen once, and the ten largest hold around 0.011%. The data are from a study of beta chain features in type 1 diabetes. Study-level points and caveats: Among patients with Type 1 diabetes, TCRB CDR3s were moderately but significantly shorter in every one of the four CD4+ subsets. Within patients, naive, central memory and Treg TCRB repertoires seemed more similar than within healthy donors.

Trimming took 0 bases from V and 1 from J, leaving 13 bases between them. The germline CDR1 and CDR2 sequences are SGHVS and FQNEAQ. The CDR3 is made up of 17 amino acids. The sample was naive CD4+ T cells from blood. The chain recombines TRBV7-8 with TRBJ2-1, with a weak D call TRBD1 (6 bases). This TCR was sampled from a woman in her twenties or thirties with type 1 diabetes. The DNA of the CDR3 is TGTGCCAGCAGCTTAGCGCAGGGGATGGGATCCTACAATGAGCAGTTCTTC. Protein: CASSLAQGMGSYNEQFF.